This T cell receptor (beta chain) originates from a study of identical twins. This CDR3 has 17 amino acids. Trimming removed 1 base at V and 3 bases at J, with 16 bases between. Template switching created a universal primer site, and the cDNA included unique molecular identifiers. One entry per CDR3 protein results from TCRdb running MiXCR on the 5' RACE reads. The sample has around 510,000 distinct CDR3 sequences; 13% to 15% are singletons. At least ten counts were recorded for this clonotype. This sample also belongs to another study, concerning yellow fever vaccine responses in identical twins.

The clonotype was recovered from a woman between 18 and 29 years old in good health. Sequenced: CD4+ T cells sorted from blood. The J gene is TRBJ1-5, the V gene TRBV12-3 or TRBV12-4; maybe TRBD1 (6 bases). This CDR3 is CASSLGAGGLNNQPQHF. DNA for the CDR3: TGTGCCAGCAGTTTAGGGGCGGGGGGGCTCAACAATCAGCCCCAGCATTTT.